These 8 T cell receptor beta chains originate from one sample sequenced in a study of blood T cell repertoires in COVID-19. TCRdb's table, derived via immunoSEQ multiplex PCR, lists solely in-frame clones and lacks some. The table records 160,000 or so clones, just under 80% of them present only once. Sequencing used peripheral blood. These receptor sequences come from a woman of 80 years or more with acute or convalescent COVID-19.

A few counts support this clone. The V gene is TRBV27, the J gene TRBJ2-1; weak D call: TRBD2 (6 bases). The CDR3 totals 16 residues. The V gene's germline CDR1 is MNHEY and CDR2 SMNVEV (reference sequence). The V end was cut by 3 bases, the J end by 6 bases, with 18 bases between. DNA of the CDR3: TGTGCCAGCAGTTTGGCCGGGACTTATGTACGCAATGAGCAGTTCTTC. It translates to CASSLAGTYVRNEQFF.

This chain connects TRBV6-1 to TRBJ2-7, with a weak D call TRBD2 (6 bases). The V end lost 0 bases, the J end lost 4 bases, and 19 bases lay between the germline ends. The CDR3 consists of 17 residues. Looked up from germline, CDR1 is MNHNS and CDR2 is SASEGT. This CDR3 reads CASSEAWDSIFSYEQYF. CDR3 DNA sequence: TGTGCCAGCAGTGAAGCTTGGGACTCCATTTTCTCATACGAGCAGTACTTC.

The V and J genes are TRBV6-5 and TRBJ1-1, with D perhaps TRBD1 (6 bases). From germline, CDR1 is MNHEY and CDR2 SVGAGI. The V gene lost 10 bases and the J gene lost 1 base, with 19 bases spanning the gap. The CDR3 consists of 15 residues. Here the CDR3 reads CATHQGRIPNTEAFF. DNA for the CDR3: TGTGCCACCCATCAGGGGCGGATTCCGAACACTGAAGCTTTCTTT.

V usage is TRBV19 and J usage is TRBJ2-2; D remains ambiguous. The germline V gene encodes CDR1 LNHDA and CDR2 SQIVND (reference sequence). The CDR3 has 14 amino acids. Between the trimmed V and J ends, which lost 2 bases and 6 bases, there was a span of 10 bases. CDR3 DNA: TGTGCCAGTAGTATAAGAGGAGTGGCCGGGGAGCTGTTTTTT. Its translation: CASSIRGVAGELFF.

The chain has TRBV6-1 and TRBJ2-7; D is ambiguous. Looked up from germline, CDR1 is MNHNS and CDR2 is SASEGT. The CDR3 is made up of 12 amino acids. Trimming took 2 bases from V and 2 from J, leaving 4 bases between them. The CDR3 here is CASSEQAYEQYF. The CDR3 DNA reads TGTGCCAGCAGTGAACAGGCCTACGAGCAGTACTTC.

The chain couples TRBV30 to TRBJ1-5; D not certain. Between the trimmed V and J ends, which lost 0 bases and 3 bases, there was a span of 6 bases. Germline-derived CDR1 and CDR2 are GTSNPN and SVGIG (reference sequence). The length of the CDR3 is 13 residues. CDR3 sequence (DNA): TGTGCCTGGAGTGTTAACTACAATCAGCCCCAGCATTTT. It specifies CAWSVNYNQPQHF.

The rearrangement links TRBV6-5 to TRBJ2-7, with 9 positions matching TRBD1. The CDR3 runs to 14 residues. Germline trimming cut 6 bases from V and 7 bases from J; bases unmatched to any gene: 10. The germline gives CDR1 MNHEY, CDR2 SVGAGI. The CDR3 here is CASSPTTGGWEQYF. The CDR3 DNA follows: TGTGCCAGCAGCCCCACGACAGGGGGGTGGGAGCAGTACTTC.

In this sample, this clone turned up a few times. The genes are TRBV28 and TRBJ1-1; D unclear. The CDR3 contains 16 residues. Trimming removed 4 bases at V and 4 bases at J, with 19 bases between. Per germline, CDR1 MDHEN and CDR2 SYDVKM. For the CDR3, the DNA is TGTGCCAGCAGTTCCCGGAGAGGGCCGGCATTCACTGAAGCTTTCTTT. Protein sequence: CASSSRRGPAFTEAFF.